Listed below are T cell receptor beta chains from one sample, sequenced in a study of blood T cell repertoires in COVID-19. Libraries were prepared by immunoSEQ multiplex PCR; TCRdb keeps only in-frame clonotypes and omits some of them. The data show approximately 32,000 clones, with around nine tenths seen just once and approximately 24% held by the top ten. Sequenced: peripheral blood. The receptor set was obtained from a human donor in a cohort sampled during active COVID-19. Both conserved end residues are part of each CDR3. D genes are given only for firm matches. Size is omitted from some rows. Given values are once, few, many or a class for expanded clones.

j_call clone_size v_call d_call cdr3_aa cdr3_nt
TRBJ2-3 - TRBV18 - CASSPLQASTDTQYF TGTGCCAGCTCACCATTACAGGCAAGCACAGATACGCAGTATTTT
TRBJ1-2 - TRBV6-4 TRBD1 CASKWETGSHGYTF TGTGCCAGCAAATGGGAGACAGGGTCGCATGGCTACACCTTC
TRBJ1-5 - TRBV7-2 TRBD1 CASSLNAGGDPQHF TGTGCCAGCAGCTTAAACGCAGGGGGAGATCCCCAGCATTTT
TRBJ1-2 - TRBV21-1 - CASIHCTGKNGNYGYTF TGTGCCAGCATCCACTGTACAGGGAAGAATGGCAACTATGGCTACACCTTC
TRBJ1-2 once TRBV29-1 TRBD1 CSVPGQGVRGYGYTF TGCAGCGTTCCGGGACAGGGGGTACGTGGCTATGGCTACACCTTC
TRBJ2-5 - TRBV5-4 - CASRSRARGETQYF TGTGCCAGCAGGAGCCGGGCCCGGGGGGAGACCCAGTACTTC
TRBJ1-6 - TRBV6-5 - CASSLAQGTPNSPLHF TGTGCCAGCAGTTTGGCTCAGGGGACACCAAATTCACCCCTCCACTTT
TRBJ2-5 - TRBV7-6 TRBD2 CASSPVGVGAGGETQYF TGTGCCAGCAGTCCAGTAGGGGTTGGAGCGGGGGGAGAGACCCAGTACTTC
TRBJ2-2 once TRBV9 TRBD2 CASSPAGTSGGRGTGELFF TGTGCCAGCAGCCCCGCCGGGACTAGCGGGGGGCGTGGAACCGGGGAGCTGTTTTTT
TRBJ1-1 - TRBV7-6 - CASSLGGANTEAFF TGTGCCAGCAGCTTAGGGGGCGCGAACACTGAAGCTTTCTTT
TRBJ2-3 once TRBV5-4 - CASSLLLETDTQYF TGTGCCAGCAGCTTGCTACTAGAGACAGATACGCAGTATTTT
TRBJ2-7 - TRBV5-1 TRBD2 CASSLDRLAGVEQYF TGCGCCAGCAGCTTGGATCGTCTAGCGGGGGTTGAGCAGTACTTC
TRBJ2-3 - TRBV5-1 - CASSLDVGALGDTQYF TGCGCCAGCAGCTTGGATGTAGGGGCCTTGGGGGATACGCAGTATTTT
TRBJ2-7 - TRBV6-6 TRBD2 CASNEFKGSGPYEQYF TGTGCCAGCAACGAATTTAAAGGTAGCGGGCCCTACGAGCAGTACTTC
TRBJ1-5 - TRBV25-1 - CASIGQPQHF TGTGCCAGCATCGGTCAGCCCCAGCATTTT
TRBJ1-1 - TRBV25-1 - CASIRSGANTEAFF TGTGCCAGCATCAGATCAGGGGCGAACACTGAAGCTTTCTTT
TRBJ1-1 - TRBV29-1 - CSGGPQNTEAFF TGCAGCGGGGGGCCACAGAACACTGAAGCTTTCTTT
TRBJ1-1 - TRBV5-1 - CASSLSPQANTEAFF TGCGCCAGCAGCTTGTCCCCGCAGGCGAACACTGAAGCTTTCTTT
TRBJ2-7 - TRBV12-5 - CASGLYGPYEQYF TGTGCTAGTGGTTTGTACGGTCCCTACGAGCAGTACTTC
TRBJ1-1 - TRBV5-4 - CASSLDLANTEAFF TGTGCCAGCAGCTTGGACCTGGCTAACACTGAAGCTTTCTTT
TRBJ1-1 once TRBV6-5 - CASRDTRGANTEAFF TGTGCCAGCAGAGATACCAGGGGCGCGAACACTGAAGCTTTCTTT
TRBJ1-6 once TRBV2 - CASTRNGAADSPLHF TGTGCCAGCACTAGAAATGGGGCGGCGGATTCACCCCTCCACTTT
TRBJ2-7 - TRBV19 - CASSIAYQVYEQYF TGTGCCAGTAGTATAGCATACCAGGTGTACGAGCAGTACTTC
TRBJ2-7 - TRBV5-1 TRBD1 CASSRGGTGDEQYF TGCGCCAGCAGCCGCGGGGGGACAGGGGACGAGCAGTACTTC
TRBJ2-1 - TRBV18 TRBD2 CASSPPSGGTYNEQFF TGTGCCAGCTCCCCTCCTAGCGGGGGCACCTACAATGAGCAGTTCTTC
TRBJ1-3 - TRBV6-6 - CASSYSLGGRNTIYF TGTGCCAGCAGTTACTCGTTGGGGGGTCGAAACACCATATATTTT
TRBJ1-2 - TRBV30 - CAWRSGGLARAGGYTF TGTGCCTGGAGGAGTGGCGGCTTGGCCAGGGCGGGGGGCTACACCTTC
TRBJ2-5 - TRBV6-1 - CASSERYQETQYF TGTGCCAGCAGTGAACGGTACCAAGAGACCCAGTACTTC
TRBJ2-3 - TRBV15 - CATSRDLGSTDTQYF TGTGCCACCAGCAGAGATCTTGGCAGCACAGATACGCAGTATTTT
TRBJ1-2 - TRBV5-1 - CASSPPGDEVGGYTF TGCGCCAGCAGCCCACCGGGGGACGAGGTGGGTGGCTACACCTTC
TRBJ1-6 - TRBV6-5 TRBD1 CASSLTTGDNSPLHF TGTGCCAGCAGTTTGACGACAGGGGATAATTCACCCCTCCACTTT